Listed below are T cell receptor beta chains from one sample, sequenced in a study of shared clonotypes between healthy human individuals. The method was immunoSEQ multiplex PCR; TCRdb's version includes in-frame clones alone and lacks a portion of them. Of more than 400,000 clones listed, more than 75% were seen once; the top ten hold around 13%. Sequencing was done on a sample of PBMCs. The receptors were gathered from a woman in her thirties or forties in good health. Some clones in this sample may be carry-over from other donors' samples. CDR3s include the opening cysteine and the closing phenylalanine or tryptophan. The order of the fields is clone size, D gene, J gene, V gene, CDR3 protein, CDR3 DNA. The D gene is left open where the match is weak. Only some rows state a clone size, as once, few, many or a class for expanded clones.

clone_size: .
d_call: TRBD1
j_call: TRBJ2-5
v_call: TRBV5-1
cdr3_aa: CASSSYGTGSQETQYF
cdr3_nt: TGCGCCAGCAGCTCCTACGGGACAGGGTCCCAAGAGACCCAGTACTTC

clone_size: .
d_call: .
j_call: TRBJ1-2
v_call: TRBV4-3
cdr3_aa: CASSPGANYGYTF
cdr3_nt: TGCGCCAGCAGCCCGGGGGCTAACTATGGCTACACCTTC

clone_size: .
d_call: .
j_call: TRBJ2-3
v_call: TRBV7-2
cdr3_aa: CASSLDDGGSDTQYF
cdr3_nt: TGTGCCAGCAGCTTAGATGATGGGGGGTCCGATACGCAGTATTTT

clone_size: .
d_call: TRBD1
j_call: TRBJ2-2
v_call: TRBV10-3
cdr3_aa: CAIRRQGGDTGELFF
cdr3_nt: TGTGCCATCAGAAGACAGGGGGGGGACACCGGGGAGCTGTTTTTT

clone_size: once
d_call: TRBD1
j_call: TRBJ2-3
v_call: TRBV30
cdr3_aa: CALRTGTLDTQYF
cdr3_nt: TGTGCCCTCCGGACAGGGACACTAGATACGCAGTATTTT

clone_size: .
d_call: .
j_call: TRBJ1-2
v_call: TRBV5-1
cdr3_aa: CASSLADRPNGYTF
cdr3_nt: TGCGCCAGCAGCTTGGCCGACAGGCCCAATGGCTACACCTTC

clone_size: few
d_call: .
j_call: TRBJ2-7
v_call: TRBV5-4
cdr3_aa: CASSLDWSSYEQYF
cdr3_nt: TGTGCCAGCAGCTTGGACTGGAGCTCCTACGAGCAGTACTTC

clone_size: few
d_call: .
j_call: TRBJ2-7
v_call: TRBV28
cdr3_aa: CASSSATGRGSYEQYF
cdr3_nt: TGTGCCAGCAGTTCCGCTACGGGGAGAGGGTCCTACGAGCAGTACTTC

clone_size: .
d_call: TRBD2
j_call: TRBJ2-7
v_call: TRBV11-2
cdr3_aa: CASSAILAGGEQYF
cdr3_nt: TGTGCCAGCAGCGCTATACTAGCGGGAGGGGAGCAGTACTTC

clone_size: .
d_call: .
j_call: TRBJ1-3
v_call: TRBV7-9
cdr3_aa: CASSPRRGGNTIYF
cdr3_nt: TGTGCCAGCAGCCCCCGGCGCGGGGGAAACACCATATATTTT

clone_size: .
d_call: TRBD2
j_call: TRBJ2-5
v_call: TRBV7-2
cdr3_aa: CASSPGPGGAQYF
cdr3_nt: TGTGCCAGCAGCCCTGGGCCGGGAGGGGCCCAGTACTTC

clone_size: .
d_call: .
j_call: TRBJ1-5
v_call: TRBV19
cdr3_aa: CASSIEWENQPQHF
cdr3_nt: TGTGCCAGTAGTATTGAGTGGGAAAATCAGCCCCAGCATTTT

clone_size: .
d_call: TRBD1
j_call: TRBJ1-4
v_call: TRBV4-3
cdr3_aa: CASSQGQGPHEKLFF
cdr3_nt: TGCGCCAGCAGCCAAGGACAGGGGCCCCATGAAAAACTGTTTTTT

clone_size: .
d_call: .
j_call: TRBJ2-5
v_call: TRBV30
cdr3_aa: CAEGGSQETQYF
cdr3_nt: TGTGCCGAGGGTGGCTCCCAAGAGACCCAGTACTTC

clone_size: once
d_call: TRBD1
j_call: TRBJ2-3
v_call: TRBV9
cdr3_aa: CASSVVGGRTDTQYF
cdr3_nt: TGTGCCAGCAGCGTAGTAGGGGGCCGCACAGATACGCAGTATTTT

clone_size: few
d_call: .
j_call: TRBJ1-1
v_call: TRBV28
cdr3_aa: CASSLVRGGEAFF
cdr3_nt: TGTGCCAGCAGTTTAGTCAGGGGAGGTGAAGCTTTCTTT

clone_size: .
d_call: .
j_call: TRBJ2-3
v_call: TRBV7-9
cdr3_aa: CASSLSADTQYF
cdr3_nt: TGTGCCAGCAGCTTATCAGCAGATACGCAGTATTTT

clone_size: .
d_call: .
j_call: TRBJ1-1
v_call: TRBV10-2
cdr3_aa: CASSSRTENTEAFF
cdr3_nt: TGCGCCAGCAGTTCGCGGACGGAGAACACTGAAGCTTTCTTT

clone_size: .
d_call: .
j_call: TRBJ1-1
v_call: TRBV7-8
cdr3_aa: CASRPDDYTEAFF
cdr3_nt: TGTGCCAGCAGACCTGATGACTACACTGAAGCTTTCTTT

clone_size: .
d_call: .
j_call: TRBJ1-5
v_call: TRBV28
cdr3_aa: CASSQTGYSNQPQHF
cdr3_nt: TGTGCCAGCAGTCAGACAGGCTATAGCAATCAGCCCCAGCATTTT

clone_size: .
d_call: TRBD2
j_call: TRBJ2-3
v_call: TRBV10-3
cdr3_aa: CAISPASGPTDTQYF
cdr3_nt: TGTGCCATCAGCCCGGCTAGCGGCCCCACAGATACGCAGTATTTT

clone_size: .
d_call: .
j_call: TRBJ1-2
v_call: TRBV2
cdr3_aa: CASSEGSYGYTF
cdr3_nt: TGTGCCAGCAGTGAAGGGAGCTATGGCTACACCTTC

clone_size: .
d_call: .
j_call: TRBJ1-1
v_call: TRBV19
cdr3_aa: CASKEARGEAFF
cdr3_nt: TGTGCCAGTAAAGAGGCCCGCGGAGAAGCTTTCTTT

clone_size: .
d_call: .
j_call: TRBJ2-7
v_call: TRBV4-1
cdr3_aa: CASSHLEGGRSYEQYF
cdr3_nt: TGCGCCAGCAGCCATCTCGAGGGTGGGAGAAGCTACGAGCAGTACTTC

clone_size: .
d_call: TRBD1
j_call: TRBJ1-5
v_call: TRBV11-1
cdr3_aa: CASSSIGTGNQPQHF
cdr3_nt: TGTGCCAGCAGCTCGATCGGGACAGGGAATCAGCCCCAGCATTTT

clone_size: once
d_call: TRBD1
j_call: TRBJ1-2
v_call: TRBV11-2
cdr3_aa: CASSFGQGDYGYTF
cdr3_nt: TGTGCCAGCAGCTTTGGACAGGGGGACTATGGCTACACCTTC

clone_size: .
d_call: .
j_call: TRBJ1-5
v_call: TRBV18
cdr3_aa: CASSPGFSAGRNQPQHF
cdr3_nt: TGTGCCAGCTCACCAGGTTTTAGTGCAGGGCGAAATCAGCCCCAGCATTTT

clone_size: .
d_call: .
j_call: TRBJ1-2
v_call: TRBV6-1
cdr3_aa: CAISEQGDYGYTF
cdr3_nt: TGTGCCATCAGTGAGCAGGGCGACTATGGCTACACCTTC

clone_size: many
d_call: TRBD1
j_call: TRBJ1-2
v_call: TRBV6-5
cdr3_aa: CASSYYRGSLHTF
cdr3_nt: TGTGCCAGCAGTTACTACAGGGGGTCGCTGCACACCTTC

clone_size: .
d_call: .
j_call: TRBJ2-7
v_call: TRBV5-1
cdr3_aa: CASSLEQGPYEQYF
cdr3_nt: TGCGCCAGCAGCTTGGAACAGGGTCCCTACGAGCAGTACTTC

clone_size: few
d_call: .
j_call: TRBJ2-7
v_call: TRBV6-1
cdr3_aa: CASSVISAIGYEQYF
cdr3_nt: TGTGCCAGCAGTGTGATTAGCGCCATAGGTTACGAGCAGTACTTC

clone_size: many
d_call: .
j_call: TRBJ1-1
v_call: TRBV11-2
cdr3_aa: CASSLGAGNTEAFF
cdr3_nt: TGTGCCAGCAGCTTAGGGGCAGGAAACACTGAAGCTTTCTTT

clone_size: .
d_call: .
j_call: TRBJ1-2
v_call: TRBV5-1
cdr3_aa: CASSLSSNYGYTF
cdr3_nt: TGCGCCAGCAGCTTGAGCAGTAACTATGGCTACACCTTC

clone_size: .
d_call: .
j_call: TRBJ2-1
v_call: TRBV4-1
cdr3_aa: CASSPARGQAYNEQFF
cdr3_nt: TGCGCCAGCAGCCCGGCGCGGGGTCAAGCCTACAATGAGCAGTTCTTC

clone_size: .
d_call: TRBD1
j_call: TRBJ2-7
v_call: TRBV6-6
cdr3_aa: CASRKDRDRYEQYF
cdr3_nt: TGTGCCAGCAGAAAGGACAGGGATAGATACGAGCAGTACTTC

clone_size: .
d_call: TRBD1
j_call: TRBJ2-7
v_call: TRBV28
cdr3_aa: CASSPISGTVEQYF
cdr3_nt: TGTGCCAGCAGTCCGATCTCCGGGACAGTCGAGCAGTACTTC

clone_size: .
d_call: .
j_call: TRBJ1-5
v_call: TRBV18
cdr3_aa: CASSKLSDQPQHF
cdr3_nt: TGTGCCAGCTCAAAACTTAGCGATCAGCCCCAGCATTTT

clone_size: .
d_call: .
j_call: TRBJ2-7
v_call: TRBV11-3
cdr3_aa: CASSLGAGGPTGEQYF
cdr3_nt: TGTGCCAGCAGCTTAGGGGCAGGGGGGCCAACTGGAGAGCAGTACTTC

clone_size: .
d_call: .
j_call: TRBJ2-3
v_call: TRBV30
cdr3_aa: CAWSVPYVGTQYF
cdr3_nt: TGTGCCTGGAGTGTACCCTATGTGGGTACGCAGTATTTT

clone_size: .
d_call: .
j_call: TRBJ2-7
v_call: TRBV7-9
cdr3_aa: CASSFLGRSSYEQYF
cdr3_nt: TGTGCCAGCAGCTTCCTCGGACGGAGCTCCTACGAGCAGTACTTC

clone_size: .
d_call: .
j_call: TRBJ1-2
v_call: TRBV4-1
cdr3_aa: CASTRMGGTGYTF
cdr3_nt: TGCGCCAGCACCCGTATGGGGGGTACTGGCTACACCTTC

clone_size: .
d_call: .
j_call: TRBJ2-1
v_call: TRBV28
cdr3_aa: CASSLYNEQFF
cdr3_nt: TGTGCCAGCAGTTTGTACAATGAGCAGTTCTTC

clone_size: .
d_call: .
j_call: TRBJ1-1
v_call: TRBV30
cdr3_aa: CAWRIVQVMNTEAFF
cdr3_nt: TGTGCCTGGAGGATTGTACAGGTCATGAACACTGAAGCTTTCTTT

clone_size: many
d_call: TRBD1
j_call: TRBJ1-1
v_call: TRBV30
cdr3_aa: CACDGLRGFEAFF
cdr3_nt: TGTGCCTGTGACGGACTCAGGGGGTTTGAAGCTTTCTTT

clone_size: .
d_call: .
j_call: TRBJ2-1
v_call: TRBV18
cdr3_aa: CASSQIGNEQFF
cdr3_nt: TGTGCCAGCTCACAAATTGGCAATGAGCAGTTCTTC

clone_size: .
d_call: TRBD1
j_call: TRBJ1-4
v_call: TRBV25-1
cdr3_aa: CASSVLDRGRNEKLFF
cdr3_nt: TGTGCCAGCAGTGTCCTTGACAGGGGGCGGAATGAAAAACTGTTTTTT

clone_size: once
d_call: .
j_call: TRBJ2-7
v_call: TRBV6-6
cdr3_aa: CASRRGSQDYLYEQYF
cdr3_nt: TGTGCCAGCAGACGGGGGAGCCAGGATTATCTATACGAGCAGTACTTC

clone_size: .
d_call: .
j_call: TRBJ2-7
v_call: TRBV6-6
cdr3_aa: CASRVAELSYEQYF
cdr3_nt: TGTGCCAGCAGGGTAGCGGAGCTATCCTACGAGCAGTACTTC

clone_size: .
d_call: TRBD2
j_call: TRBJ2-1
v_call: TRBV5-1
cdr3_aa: CASSWTGLGTSGSNEQFF
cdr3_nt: TGCGCCAGCAGCTGGACAGGGCTGGGGACTAGCGGGAGCAATGAGCAGTTCTTC